These T cell receptor beta chains were read from a single sample in a study of T-cell reconstitution after alpha-beta-depleted transplantation in children. In TCRdb, the PCR reads were re-called with MiXCR into one record per CDR3 protein. The table includes under 35,000 distinct CDR3 sequences, about 6.2% detected once. This material consisted of PBMCs, mostly from graft donor cells, taken 180 days after TCRalphabeta/CD19-depleted stem cell transplant. These receptors all stem from a male patient younger than 18 who had a stem cell transplant for acute myeloid leukemia, so the T cells may come from the graft donor. Each CDR3 is given with its conserved first and last residue. D genes are given only for firm matches. A row's size may be missing; if present it is once, few, many or a size class.

clone_size: many; v_call: TRBV27; j_call: TRBJ1-1; d_call: TRBD1; cdr3_aa: CATYLQGKSWNTEAFF; cdr3_nt: TGTGCCACATACCTACAGGGGAAATCATGGAACACTGAAGCTTTCTTT
clone_size: NA; v_call: TRBV20-1; j_call: TRBJ2-1; d_call: TRBD2; cdr3_aa: CCARDRVSGGGSGEQFF; cdr3_nt: TGCTGTGCTAGAGATCGGGTTAGCGGGGGTGGGAGTGGTGAGCAGTTCTTC
clone_size: many; v_call: TRBV7-2; j_call: TRBJ2-7; d_call: NA; cdr3_aa: CASSGRQASYEQYF; cdr3_nt: TGTGCCAGCAGCGGCCGACAGGCATCCTACGAGCAGTACTTC
clone_size: medium-sized; v_call: TRBV12-3/TRBV12-4; j_call: TRBJ1-5; d_call: NA; cdr3_aa: CASSLRAGQPQHF; cdr3_nt: TGTGCCAGCAGTCTAAGGGCTGGGCAGCCCCAGCATTTT
clone_size: many; v_call: TRBV14; j_call: TRBJ2-1; d_call: NA; cdr3_aa: CASTTGANEQFF; cdr3_nt: TGTGCCAGTACCACTGGGGCCAATGAGCAGTTCTTC
clone_size: many; v_call: TRBV5-1; j_call: TRBJ2-2; d_call: TRBD2; cdr3_aa: CASSLALAGGPGELFF; cdr3_nt: TGCGCCAGCAGCTTGGCACTAGCGGGAGGACCCGGGGAGCTGTTTTTT
clone_size: many; v_call: TRBV5-5; j_call: TRBJ1-1; d_call: NA; cdr3_aa: CASSLLSINTEAFF; cdr3_nt: TGTGCCAGCAGCTTACTCTCTATCAACACTGAAGCTTTCTTT
clone_size: many; v_call: TRBV19; j_call: TRBJ2-2; d_call: TRBD1; cdr3_aa: CASSMTGLEAGELFF; cdr3_nt: TGTGCCAGTAGTATGACAGGGTTAGAAGCCGGGGAGCTGTTTTTT
clone_size: many; v_call: TRBV29-1; j_call: TRBJ2-1; d_call: TRBD2; cdr3_aa: CSVVKGLAGGYKGNEQFF; cdr3_nt: TGCAGCGTTGTAAAGGGACTAGCGGGAGGCTATAAGGGCAATGAGCAGTTCTTC
clone_size: NA; v_call: TRBV25-1; j_call: TRBJ2-1; d_call: TRBD2; cdr3_aa: CAMGPGSGRSYNEQFF; cdr3_nt: TGTGCCATGGGCCCCGGGAGCGGGAGAAGTTACAATGAGCAGTTCTTC
clone_size: many; v_call: TRBV5-1; j_call: TRBJ2-1; d_call: NA; cdr3_aa: CASSLGTSYNEQFF; cdr3_nt: TGCGCCAGCAGCCTCGGGACCTCCTACAATGAGCAGTTCTTC
clone_size: many; v_call: TRBV29-1; j_call: TRBJ1-2; d_call: TRBD1; cdr3_aa: CSIQTGTGYTF; cdr3_nt: TGCAGCATACAGACAGGGACGGGCTACACCTTC
clone_size: many; v_call: TRBV6-5; j_call: TRBJ2-3; d_call: TRBD2; cdr3_aa: CASSYSGLAGGRTDTQYF; cdr3_nt: TGTGCCAGCAGTTACTCTGGACTAGCGGGGGGGCGGACAGATACGCAGTATTTT
clone_size: many; v_call: TRBV28; j_call: TRBJ2-7; d_call: NA; cdr3_aa: CASSLIIGSLLWHEQYF; cdr3_nt: TGTGCCAGCAGCCTTATCATCGGCAGCTTATTATGGCACGAGCAGTACTTC
clone_size: many; v_call: TRBV28; j_call: TRBJ1-2; d_call: TRBD1; cdr3_aa: CASSPLQGARHGYTF; cdr3_nt: TGTGCCAGCAGTCCCTTACAGGGGGCGCGGCATGGCTACACCTTC
clone_size: many; v_call: TRBV7-2; j_call: TRBJ1-2; d_call: NA; cdr3_aa: CASRLDRVAYGYTF; cdr3_nt: TGTGCCAGCAGATTGGACCGCGTGGCCTATGGCTACACCTTC
clone_size: many; v_call: TRBV12-3/TRBV12-4; j_call: TRBJ2-3; d_call: NA; cdr3_aa: CASSLAGHQSGTQYF; cdr3_nt: TGTGCCAGCAGTTTAGCGGGCCATCAATCCGGTACGCAGTATTTT
clone_size: many; v_call: TRBV24-1; j_call: TRBJ2-7; d_call: TRBD1; cdr3_aa: CATSGTGSTYEQYF; cdr3_nt: TGTGCCACCAGTGGGACAGGGAGTACTTACGAGCAGTACTTC
clone_size: many; v_call: TRBV9; j_call: TRBJ2-5; d_call: TRBD2; cdr3_aa: CASSVASGGGTQYF; cdr3_nt: TGTGCCAGCAGCGTAGCGAGCGGGGGCGGGACCCAGTACTTC
clone_size: medium-sized; v_call: TRBV15; j_call: TRBJ1-1; d_call: NA; cdr3_aa: CATSRDHRQGNTEAFF; cdr3_nt: TGTGCCACCAGCAGAGATCATCGGCAGGGGAACACTGAAGCTTTCTTT
clone_size: few; v_call: TRBV28; j_call: TRBJ2-7; d_call: NA; cdr3_aa: CASSSVPTYEQYF; cdr3_nt: TGTGCCAGCAGTTCGGTCCCAACCTACGAGCAGTACTTC
clone_size: NA; v_call: TRBV18; j_call: TRBJ2-7; d_call: TRBD2; cdr3_aa: CASAPGLDYEQYF; cdr3_nt: TGTGCCAGCGCACCGGGACTAGATTACGAGCAGTACTTC
clone_size: many; v_call: TRBV29-1; j_call: TRBJ2-5; d_call: TRBD1; cdr3_aa: CSVVEGAGETQYF; cdr3_nt: TGCAGCGTTGTTGAGGGGGCGGGAGAGACCCAGTACTTC
clone_size: many; v_call: TRBV18; j_call: TRBJ2-3; d_call: NA; cdr3_aa: CASSLQVSDTQYF; cdr3_nt: TGTGCCAGCTCACTGCAGGTCTCAGATACGCAGTATTTT
clone_size: many; v_call: TRBV27; j_call: TRBJ1-1; d_call: NA; cdr3_aa: CASRERAGYTEAFF; cdr3_nt: TGTGCCAGCAGGGAGAGGGCCGGATACACTGAAGCTTTCTTT
clone_size: many; v_call: TRBV7-2; j_call: TRBJ2-7; d_call: NA; cdr3_aa: CASRGGGVGRTYEQYF; cdr3_nt: TGTGCCAGCAGAGGGGGAGGGGTGGGGCGAACCTACGAGCAGTACTTC
clone_size: many; v_call: TRBV7-2; j_call: TRBJ1-1; d_call: TRBD1; cdr3_aa: CASSLTRQGNTEAFF; cdr3_nt: TGTGCCAGCAGCTTAACCCGACAGGGAAACACTGAAGCTTTCTTT
clone_size: many; v_call: TRBV6-5; j_call: TRBJ2-3; d_call: NA; cdr3_aa: CASSRADTQYF; cdr3_nt: TGTGCCAGCAGTCGGGCAGATACGCAGTATTTT
clone_size: many; v_call: TRBV28; j_call: TRBJ2-3; d_call: NA; cdr3_aa: CASSLLTDTQYF; cdr3_nt: TGTGCCAGCAGTCTCCTGACAGATACGCAGTATTTT
clone_size: many; v_call: TRBV7-2; j_call: TRBJ2-2; d_call: NA; cdr3_aa: CASSPWSGELFF; cdr3_nt: TGTGCCAGCAGCCCGTGGTCCGGGGAGCTGTTTTTT
clone_size: many; v_call: TRBV28; j_call: TRBJ2-4; d_call: NA; cdr3_aa: CASSLPSTRDSKNIQYF; cdr3_nt: TGTGCCAGCAGTTTGCCATCCACCCGGGATTCCAAAAACATTCAGTACTTC
clone_size: many; v_call: TRBV20-1; j_call: TRBJ2-7; d_call: TRBD1; cdr3_aa: CSASPRTGSYEQYF; cdr3_nt: TGCAGTGCTAGTCCCCGGACAGGCTCCTACGAGCAGTACTTC
clone_size: many; v_call: TRBV18; j_call: TRBJ1-2; d_call: NA; cdr3_aa: CASSPSAGNYGYTF; cdr3_nt: TGTGCCAGCTCACCAAGTGCCGGAAACTATGGCTACACCTTC
clone_size: many; v_call: TRBV5-6; j_call: TRBJ1-3; d_call: NA; cdr3_aa: CASSLREIGNTIYF; cdr3_nt: TGTGCCAGCAGCTTGCGAGAGATTGGAAACACCATATATTTT